The present T cell receptor (beta chain) was sequenced within a study of long-term antiretroviral therapy in people with HIV. Points from the study as a whole: Post-ART diversity increased but stayed below transplant donor controls. Blood dates from about 2004 to 2018, possibly under older ART regimens.

There were no participants with HIV treated outside the United States. With respect to this clone: Its antigen is undetermined.

With survey level as its setting, the immunoSEQ assay was v3.0. The method was immunoSEQ multiplex PCR; TCRdb's version includes in-frame clones alone and lacks a portion of them. The sample has 23,000 or so clones; 70% to 85% are singletons. Germline lookup yields CDR1 KGHSH and CDR2 LQKENI. The CDR3 extends over 12 amino acids. Trimming stripped 4 bases from V and 11 bases from J, with 14 bases between. The sample consisted of unsorted PBMCs, taken 0.1 years before starting antiretroviral therapy. This receptor was obtained from a man aged 18 to 29 with HIV. V and J are TRBV18 and TRBJ1-1; D remains ambiguous. In DNA form, the CDR3 reads TGTGCCAGCTCACAAGCGACGTCAGTTGCTTTCTTT. As protein: CASSQATSVAFF.